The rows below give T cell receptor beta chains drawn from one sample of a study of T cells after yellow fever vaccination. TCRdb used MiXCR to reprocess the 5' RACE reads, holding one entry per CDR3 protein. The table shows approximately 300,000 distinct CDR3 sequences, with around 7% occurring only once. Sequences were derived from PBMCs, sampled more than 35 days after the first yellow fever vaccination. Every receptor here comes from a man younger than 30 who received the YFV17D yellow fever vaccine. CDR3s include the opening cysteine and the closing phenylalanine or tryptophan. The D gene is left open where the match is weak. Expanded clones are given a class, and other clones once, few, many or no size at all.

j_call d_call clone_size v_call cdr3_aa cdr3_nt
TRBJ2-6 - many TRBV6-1 CASSEFSGANVLTF TGTGCCAGCAGTGAATTTTCTGGGGCCAACGTCCTGACTTTC
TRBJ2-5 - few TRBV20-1 CSARDIGGTETQYF TGCAGTGCTAGAGATATCGGCGGGACGGAGACCCAGTACTTC
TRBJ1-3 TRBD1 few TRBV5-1 CASSLMGQDNTIYF TGCGCCAGCAGCCTGATGGGACAGGACAACACCATATATTTT
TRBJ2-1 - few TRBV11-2 CASSSLRGHYNEQFF TGTGCCAGCAGTTCCCTCAGGGGACATTACAATGAGCAGTTCTTC
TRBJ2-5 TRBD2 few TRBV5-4 CASRISGGLQETQYF TGTGCCAGCAGGATTAGCGGGGGGTTACAAGAGACCCAGTACTTC
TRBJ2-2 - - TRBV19 CASSDTNTGELFF TGTGCCAGTAGTGACACGAACACCGGGGAGCTGTTTTTT
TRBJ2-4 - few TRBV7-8 CASSSIGSKNIQYF TGTGCCAGCAGTAGTATTGGGTCCAAAAACATTCAGTACTTC
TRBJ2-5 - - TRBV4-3 CASSPDIQETQYF TGCGCCAGCAGCCCGGACATCCAAGAGACCCAGTACTTC
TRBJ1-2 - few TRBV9 CASSVEAPNYGYTF TGTGCCAGCAGCGTAGAGGCACCTAACTATGGCTACACCTTC
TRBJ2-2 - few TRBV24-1 CATSDWGTMNTGELFF TGTGCCACCAGTGATTGGGGGACCATGAACACCGGGGAGCTGTTTTTT
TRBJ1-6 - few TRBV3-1 CASSQVPGEDNSPLHF TGTGCCAGCAGCCAAGTTCCAGGCGAAGATAATTCACCCCTCCACTTT
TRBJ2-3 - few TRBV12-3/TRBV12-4 CASSFPPRDTQYF TGTGCCAGCAGTTTCCCTCCCCGAGATACGCAGTATTTT
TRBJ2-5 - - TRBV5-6 CASSGGGPYDHQHF TGTGCCAGCAGTGGAGGGGGGCCTTACGATCACCAGCACTTC
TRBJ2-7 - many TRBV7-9 CASRPEAGLWEQYF TGTGCCAGCCGCCCCGAGGCGGGTTTATGGGAGCAGTACTTC
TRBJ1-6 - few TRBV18 CASSLLHTNSPLHF TGTGCCAGCTCACTTCTCCATACTAATTCACCCCTCCACTTT
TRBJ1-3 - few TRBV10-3 CAITDIRGNTIYF TGTGCCATCACCGACATTAGAGGAAACACCATATATTTT
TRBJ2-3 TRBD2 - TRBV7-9 CASSAPPLAGGRDTQYF TGTGCCAGCAGCGCGCCCCCTCTAGCGGGGGGGCGTGATACGCAGTATTTT
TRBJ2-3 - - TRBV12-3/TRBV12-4 CASRWDFADTQYF TGTGCCAGCAGGTGGGACTTCGCGGATACGCAGTATTTT
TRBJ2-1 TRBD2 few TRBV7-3 CASSLEGLGVNEQFF TGTGCCAGCAGCTTAGAAGGACTAGGGGTCAATGAGCAGTTCTTC
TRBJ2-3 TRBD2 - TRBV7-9 CASSPSGLAADTQYF TGTGCCAGCAGCCCTTCGGGACTAGCTGCAGATACGCAGTATTTT
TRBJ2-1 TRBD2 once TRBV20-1 CSASRGVAPWSSYNEQFF TGCAGTGCTAGTCGGGGGGTCGCTCCTTGGAGCTCCTACAATGAGCAGTTCTTC
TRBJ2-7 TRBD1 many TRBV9 CASSVGGTGGGYEQYF TGTGCCAGCAGCGTAGGAGGGACAGGGGGCGGGTACGAGCAGTACTTC
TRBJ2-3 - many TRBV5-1 CASSLSLAGIDTQYF TGCGCCAGCAGCTTGTCCCTCGCAGGTATAGATACGCAGTATTTT
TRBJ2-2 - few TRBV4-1 CASSHPGLSSSGELFF TGCGCCAGCAGCCACCCGGGACTCTCTAGTTCCGGGGAGCTGTTTTTT
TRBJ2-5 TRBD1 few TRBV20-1 CSAQQGGQETQYF TGCAGTGCTCAACAGGGGGGACAAGAGACCCAGTACTTC
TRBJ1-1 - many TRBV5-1 CASSLVGTGWGTEAFF TGCGCCAGCAGCTTGGTAGGGACCGGTTGGGGCACTGAAGCTTTCTTT
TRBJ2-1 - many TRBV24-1 CATSERGGDYNEQFF TGTGCCACCAGTGAAAGAGGGGGGGACTACAATGAGCAGTTCTTC
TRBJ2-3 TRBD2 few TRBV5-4 CASSLGTSGGLTDTQYF TGTGCCAGCAGCTTGGGGACTAGCGGGGGGCTCACAGATACGCAGTATTTT
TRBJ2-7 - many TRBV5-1 CASSLYSTYEQYF TGCGCCAGCAGCTTATATAGCACCTACGAGCAGTACTTC
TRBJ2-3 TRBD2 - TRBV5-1 CASSSTGLALDTQYF TGCGCCAGCAGCTCAACGGGACTAGCTCTAGATACGCAGTATTTT
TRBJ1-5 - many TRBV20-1 CSARGQNNQPQHF TGCAGTGCCCGGGGGCAGAACAATCAGCCCCAGCATTTT
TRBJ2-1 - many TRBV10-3 CAISDPSIDEQFF TGTGCCATCAGTGATCCCAGTATCGATGAGCAGTTCTTC
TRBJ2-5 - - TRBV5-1 CARLRETQYF TGCGCCAGGCTGAGGGAGACCCAGTACTTC
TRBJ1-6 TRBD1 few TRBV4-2 CATPGGRQGSAISGSPLHF TGTGCCACCCCTGGGGGCCGACAGGGGAGTGCTATATCTGGTTCACCCCTCCACTTT
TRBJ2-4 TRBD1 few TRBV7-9 CASSLSGTDKNIQYF TGTGCCAGCAGCTTGTCAGGGACAGACAAAAACATTCAGTACTTC
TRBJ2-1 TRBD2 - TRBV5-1 CASSLVGTGGDEQFF TGCGCCAGCAGCTTGGTTGGGACTGGGGGGGATGAGCAGTTCTTC
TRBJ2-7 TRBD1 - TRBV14 CASSRPGTGGHEQYF TGTGCCAGCAGCCGGCCCGGGACAGGGGGCCACGAGCAGTACTTC
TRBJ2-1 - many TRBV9 CASSVDLSESYNEQFF TGTGCCAGCAGCGTAGATCTGTCGGAGTCCTACAATGAGCAGTTCTTC
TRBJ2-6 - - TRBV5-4 CASSLLSGSGANVLTF TGTGCCAGCAGCTTATTATCAGGGTCTGGGGCCAACGTCCTGACTTTC
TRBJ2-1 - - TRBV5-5 CARSPERYNEQFF TGTGCCAGGAGCCCTGAGCGGTACAATGAGCAGTTCTTC
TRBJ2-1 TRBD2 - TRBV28 CASSVPSGARDEQFF TGTGCCAGCAGTGTCCCTAGCGGGGCCCGGGATGAGCAGTTCTTC
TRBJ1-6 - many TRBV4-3 CASSQDTPTPGSYNSPLHF TGCGCCAGCAGCCAAGATACTCCAACACCAGGATCCTATAATTCACCCCTCCACTTT
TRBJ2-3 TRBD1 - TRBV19 CASTETGGTDTQYF TGTGCCAGTACCGAGACAGGGGGCACAGATACGCAGTATTTT
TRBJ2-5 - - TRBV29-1 CSVEARLETQYF TGCAGCGTTGAAGCCAGGCTAGAGACCCAGTACTTC
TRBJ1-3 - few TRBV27 CASSLSGTGPRSGNTIYF TGTGCCAGCAGTTTATCGGGTACAGGGCCCCGCTCTGGAAACACCATATATTTT
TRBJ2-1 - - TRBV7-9 CASSPPISYNEQFF TGTGCCAGCAGCCCTCCGATCTCCTACAATGAGCAGTTCTTC
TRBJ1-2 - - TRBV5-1 CASSLEGTKIGYTF TGCGCCAGCAGCTTGGAGGGGACTAAGATCGGCTACACCTTC
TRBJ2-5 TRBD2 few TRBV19 CASNLAGGPPWYF TGTGCCAGTAATTTAGCGGGGGGGCCGCCGTGGTACTTC
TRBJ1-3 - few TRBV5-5 CASSLIRSMGNTIYF TGTGCCAGCAGCTTGATTCGCTCCATGGGAAACACCATATATTTT
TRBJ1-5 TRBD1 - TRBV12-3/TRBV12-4 CASSFEIGGDQPQHF TGTGCCAGCAGTTTCGAGATAGGGGGCGATCAGCCCCAGCATTTT